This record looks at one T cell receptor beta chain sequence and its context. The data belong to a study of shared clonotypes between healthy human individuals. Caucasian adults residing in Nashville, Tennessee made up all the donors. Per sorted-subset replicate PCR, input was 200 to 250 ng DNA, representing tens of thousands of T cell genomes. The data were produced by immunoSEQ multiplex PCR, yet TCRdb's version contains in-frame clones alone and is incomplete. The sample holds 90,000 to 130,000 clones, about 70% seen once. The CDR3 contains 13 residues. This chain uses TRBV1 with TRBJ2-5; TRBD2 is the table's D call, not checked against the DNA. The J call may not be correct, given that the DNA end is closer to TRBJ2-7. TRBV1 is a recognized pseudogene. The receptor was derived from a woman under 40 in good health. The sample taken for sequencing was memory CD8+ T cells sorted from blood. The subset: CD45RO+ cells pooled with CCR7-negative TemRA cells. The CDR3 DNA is TGCACCAGCTGGCTGGCTACTACCTACGAGCAGTACTTC. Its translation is CTSWLATTYEQYF.